A selection of T cell receptor beta chains follows, all from one sample in a study of identical twins. Each CDR3 protein gets one entry after TCRdb re-called the 5' RACE reads with MiXCR. The data contain about 460,000 distinct CDR3 sequences, approximately 15% of them singletons. The sample also formed part of further work on yellow fever vaccine responses in identical twins.

Material for sequencing was CD4+ T cells sorted from blood. The receptors were gathered from a young woman in good health. Both conserved end residues are part of each CDR3. The order of the fields is clone size, J gene, D gene, V gene, CDR3 DNA, CDR3 protein. D genes are given only for firm matches. Clone size is stated in some rows and not others, as once, few, many or a class when expanded.

NA,TRBJ1-6,TRBD1,TRBV7-9,TGTGCCAGCAGCTTACCCGGGACAGGGGTCTCACCCCTCCACTTT,CASSLPGTGVSPLHF
NA,TRBJ2-3,NA,TRBV20-1,TGCAGTGCTGGCGAACTCCTGCGTCAGGGGACAGATACGCAGTATTTT,CSAGELLRQGTDTQYF
NA,TRBJ2-7,NA,TRBV6-2/TRBV6-3,TGTGCCAGCAGTTACTACGGCCCCGGGTCCTACGAGCAGTACTTC,CASSYYGPGSYEQYF
NA,TRBJ2-1,TRBD2,TRBV2,TGTGCCAGCAGTGAAGGCCGGGGGGACTCCTACAATGAGCAGTTCTTC,CASSEGRGDSYNEQFF
many,TRBJ2-2,NA,TRBV7-2,TGTGCCAGCAGCCCAAAGGCCAAATTGGTAGCCGGGGAGCTGTTTTTT,CASSPKAKLVAGELFF
few,TRBJ2-3,NA,TRBV6-2/TRBV6-3,TGTGCCAGCAGTTACTCGGACTTGGGCCTAACGCAGTATTTT,CASSYSDLGLTQYF
few,TRBJ2-1,TRBD1,TRBV12-3/TRBV12-4,TGTGCCAGCAGCCTCCGACCTACAGGGGGGTATGAGCAGTTCTTC,CASSLRPTGGYEQFF
NA,TRBJ2-3,NA,TRBV4-3,TGCGCCAGCAGCCATCCGGGCCGCACAGATACGCAGTATTTT,CASSHPGRTDTQYF
few,TRBJ1-2,NA,TRBV20-1,TGCAGTGCCGAGGGGTTGGGTGGGGATGGCTACACCTTC,CSAEGLGGDGYTF
many,TRBJ2-3,TRBD2,TRBV20-1,TGCAGTGCCCTTAGGCGGGGGGCCACAGATACGCAGTATTTT,CSALRRGATDTQYF
NA,TRBJ2-1,NA,TRBV2,TGTGCCAGCAGTGAACCCCGGAGCTCCTACAATGAGCAGTTCTTC,CASSEPRSSYNEQFF